The entry below gives a single TCR beta chain sequence along with its context. Its antigen target is currently unknown. Base qualities are not recorded, but no much larger clone differs from it by a single base. The sample originates from a study of CD8+ T cells in alopecia areata (dated by TCRdb to 2016 to 2019). For the study in its entirety: Treated patients were enrolled in an open-label pilot trial of oral tofacitinib, 5 to 10 mg twice daily, for moderate-to-severe alopecia areata. Tofacitinib was given for 6 to 18 months, followed by 6 months of follow-up off drug to assess delayed response and recurrence. For the treated patients, the SALT score, which quantifies what percentage of scalp surface area is affected, served as the measure of disease severity. In both human patients and the C3H/HeJ mouse model, the study applied high-throughput TCRbeta sequencing to look at T cell clonal expansion in alopecia areata. Human TCRbeta sequencing covered scalp tissue and sorted CD4+ and CD8+ peripheral blood T cells from patchy and totalis/universalis alopecia areata patients and healthy controls. Biopsies were taken from tofacitinib-treated patients at baseline and again at 4 and 24 weeks into treatment, and several of those patients also had a later scalp biopsy. Scalp clonality was compared among normal scalp (n=4), patchy alopecia areata scalp (n=8), and alopecia totalis/universalis scalp (n=8). RNA was extracted with the PAXgene miRNA kit for fixed scalp, the miRNeasy kit for PBMCs, and the RNeasy kit for mouse skin. TCRbeta CDR3 regions were amplified by immunoSEQ multiplex PCR with 35 Vbeta forward and 13 Jbeta reverse primers. On the study overall, not on this receptor specifically: Tofacitinib significantly decreased scalp clonality and the number of expanded CD8+ clones among the top 100 scalp clones. Resident alphabeta T cells in normal human skin are also sequenced, complicating scalp TCR repertoire analysis, unlike mouse skin dominated by gammadelta T cells. Lesional scalp, especially in alopecia totalis/universalis, showed higher clonality and more expanded CD8+ clones than normal scalp, suggesting antigenic drive. Because the treated cohort was small and had only one nonresponder, larger studies are needed to examine links between baseline CD8+ expansion and response. During tofacitinib treatment, many expanded lesional clones stuck around in both scalp and blood, and this persistence may partly explain why relapse happens after treatment is stopped. Compared with mice, TCR sequences shared between patients were less clear, possibly partly because of HLA diversity across the patient population.

The sample's treatment or condition label, decoded: oral pan-JAK inhibitor, 5-10 mg twice daily. Peripheral blood and lesional scalp punch biopsies were obtained from patients with alopecia areata. After PBMCs were isolated by density centrifugation and stained for CD3, CD4 and CD8, a FACSAria was used to sort CD4+ and CD8+ T cells. The library relied on the immunoSEQ multiplex PCR assay. RNA was extracted from all samples and reverse transcribed into cDNA, which served as template for TCR sequencing. SuperScript III was used for first-strand cDNA synthesis, primed with a 2:1 mix of oligo-dT and random hexamers. A synthetic immune receptor repertoire was used to assess amplification bias, and residual bias was removed computationally. The original pipeline was this. After raw reads were preprocessed to remove errors, the CDR3 was defined following IMGT conventions as running from the conserved cysteine to phenylalanine. Clonality was calculated as 1 minus Shannon entropy normalized by log2 of the number of productive unique TCRs. CD4 or CD8 identity of scalp clones was inferred by cross-referencing scalp TCRbeta sequences with sorted blood CD4 and CD8 repertoires. The clones in this table, taken by TCRdb from immuneACCESS, are in-frame only. Not every clone is retained; where verified, under half of the shortfall comes from an unresolved V gene, and the cause of the rest is unknown. D and trimming come from the DNA, and the V and J calls and clone size come from that table. Within this sample are about 190,000 clones, with about 65% of them counted one time only. Roughly 1.3% of the sample belongs to the ten largest clones.

From the cysteine through the phenylalanine, the CDR3 covers 16 amino acids. The DNA shown is the 48-base CDR3, in frame from base 1. Reading the germline V gene (reference sequence) gives CDR1 LNHNV and CDR2 YYDKDF. V gives up 0 bases and J gives up 0 bases, and the segment between their germline ends measures 11 bases. The sequencing used CD4+ T cells sorted from blood, collected at roughly week 49, from a patient treated with tofacitinib. The receptor comes from a human donor with alopecia areata. The rearrangement joined TRBV15 to TRBJ1-2; the D region possibly corresponds to TRBD1 (5 bases align). The DNA sequence is TGTGCCACCAGCAGAGATCTCGGGGCAGCTAACTATGGCTACACCTTC. This is translated as CATSRDLGAANYGYTF.